The entry below describes one T cell receptor beta chain. The target of this receptor is not known. The record has no base qualities; no much larger clone is one base away. This sample is drawn from a study of blood T cell repertoires in COVID-19 (dated by TCRdb to 2018 to 2020). For context, the study as a whole: Samples from collaborators originated in the United States, Italy and Spain and spanned both the acute and convalescent phases of COVID-19. The repertoires were made available in a free public database intended to serve as a resource for research on the immune response to SARS-CoV-2. The material from the prospective study consisted of cDNA or gDNA derived from T cells, B-cell-depleted T cells, or PBMCs. Where available, HLA class I and class II types were obtained from metadata supplied by the sample provider rather than from assay-based typing. Nearly every sample came with metadata listing a de-identified subject ID, COVID-19 status, age in years and sex. The dataset comprised deeply sampled blood TCRbeta repertoires from subjects exposed to, actively infected with, or recovered from COVID-19. Samples were obtained from the ongoing ImmuneRACE study (first 160 participants) and from some 1,200 subjects provided by 6 global collaborators. Broad study findings and their caveats: Clinical and demographic metadata were provided uncurated, with the amount varying by source and participant.

TCRbeta CDR3 regions were amplified from genomic DNA using the immunoSEQ Assay, a bias-controlled multiplex PCR. As for how the authors treated the data: Nucleated cell counts per sample were estimated from amplification of reference gene primers within the assay. To quantify the absolute abundance of each unique TCRbeta CDR3 rearrangement, sequence reads were collapsed and filtered. For each sample, productive Simpson clonality was calculated as the square root of Simpson's diversity index over productive rearrangements. This is the immuneACCESS table as TCRdb keeps it, with only in-frame sequences that have V and J called. A part of the clones is gone; compared with another copy, unresolved V genes explain less than half, and the rest is unexplained. V, J and clone size derive from that table, while D and trimming were established from the DNA sequence. For this sample the table gives around 160,000 clones, of which almost 90% were detected only once. The ten largest clones capture roughly 2.1% of the sample.

Collaborating institutions collected whole blood in K2EDTA tubes following their own protocols. For TCRbeta analysis, collaborator samples were shipped as frozen whole blood, as isolated PBMCs, or as DNA extracted from either sample type. The sequence was obtained from a human donor in a cohort sampled during active COVID-19. The sequencing sample was made of peripheral blood.

The DNA is TGCGCCAGCTCCGTGCAAGTGCGGGGGGGATACAATGAGCAGTTCTTC. Protein translation: CASSVQVRGGYNEQFF. The receptor chain draws on TRBV5-1 and TRBJ2-1; 9 central nucleotides agree with TRBD2. Relative to germline, V is missing 7 bases and J is missing 4 bases, with 12 bases of the junction outside any gene match. According to the germline V gene, CDR1 reads SGHRS and CDR2 reads YFSETQ. CDR3 length: 16 amino acids, cysteine to phenylalanine. Here the CDR3 DNA is all that survives: 48 bases in frame from base 1.